Listed here are 15 T cell receptor beta chains from one sample, sequenced in a study of PD-1 blockade in classical Hodgkin lymphoma. Exposure to brentuximab vedotin varied, and each patient had relapsed following autologous stem cell transplantation. Profiled with immunoSEQ multiplex PCR; TCRdb holds only in-frame clones, not every one. The sample contains about 31,000 clones, approximately 70% of which appear only once. The material was peripheral blood mononuclear cells (PBMCs), obtained before the second cycle of nivolumab. The receptors were sampled from a human donor with classical Hodgkin lymphoma.

J is TRBJ1-1 and V is TRBV4-3; no reliable D call. There are 17 residues in the CDR3. V was shortened by 0 bases and J by 4 bases, with 18 bases between the two germline ends. Germline V gene sequence: CDR1 LGHNA, CDR2 YSLEER. CDR3 DNA sequence: TGCGCCAGCAGCCAAGATTGGGTTCAGGTCTCCCCCACTGAAGCTTTCTTT. This codes for CASSQDWVQVSPTEAFF.

This chain joins TRBV5-1 and TRBJ2-6, with D unresolved. The CDR3 runs 14 residues. Trimming left V 4 bases short and J 0 bases short, with 5 bases between. The germline gives CDR1 SGHRS, CDR2 YFSETQ. CDR3 nucleotide sequence: TGCGCCAGCAGCCCAGGCTCTGGGGCCAACGTCCTGACTTTC. Translation gives CASSPGSGANVLTF.

The V and J genes are TRBV27 and TRBJ2-7, with 8 bases identical to TRBD2. The CDR3 sequence is 16 residues long. The J segment lost 4 bases and the V segment lost 6 bases, leaving 14 bases of the junction unmatched. The V gene's germline CDR1 is MNHEY and CDR2 SMNVEV (reference sequence). In DNA form, the CDR3 reads TGTGCCAGCAGCCATTTCGACATAGCGGGATTTTACGAGCAGTACTTC. It yields the protein CASSHFDIAGFYEQYF.

This chain joins TRBV5-6 and TRBJ1-4; possible D gene TRBD1, 5 bases. With 2 bases removed from V and 5 bases from J, the gap between germline ends came to 7 bases. The germline V gene has CDR1 SGHDT and CDR2 YYEEEE. The CDR3 runs to 13 residues. The CDR3 DNA follows: TGTGCCAGCAGCTTACAGGTCAATGAAAAACTGTTTTTT. Its protein product is CASSLQVNEKLFF. Using reference TRBV5-6 and TRBJ1-4 for the parts outside the CDR3, the full variable domain is DAGVTQSPTHLIKTRGQQVTLRCSPKSGHDTVSWYQQALGQGPQFIFQYYEEEERQRGNFPDRFSGHQFPNYSSELNVNALLLGDSALYLCASSLQVNEKLFFGSGTQLSVL.

The chain combines TRBV29-1 with TRBJ2-7, with a tentative D call TRBD2 (5 bases). V lost 5 bases to trimming and J lost 1 base, with 9 bases between them. CDR1 is SQVTM and CDR2 is ANQGSEA in the germline V gene. This CDR3 has 12 residues. CDR3 sequence: CSVTTGSYEQYF. The DNA of the CDR3 is TGCAGCGTTACTACGGGATCCTACGAGCAGTACTTC.

The V gene is TRBV30, the J gene TRBJ1-1, with a tentative D call TRBD1 (5 bases). This CDR3 contains 12 residues. Trimming cost V 4 bases and J 3 bases, with 9 bases left between them. Per germline, CDR1 GTSNPN and CDR2 SVGIG (reference sequence). The chain's CDR3 is CAWTGSDTEAFF. The DNA for the CDR3 is TGTGCCTGGACAGGGTCGGACACTGAAGCTTTCTTT.

The J gene is TRBJ2-3, the V gene TRBV5-6; D uncertain. V gave up 2 bases and J gave up 0 bases, with 7 bases separating them. This CDR3 has 14 residues. CDR1 and CDR2 (germline): SGHDT, YYEEEE. As DNA, the CDR3 is TGTGCCAGCAGCTTTGGAACTAGCACAGATACGCAGTATTTT. Translating it yields CASSFGTSTDTQYF.

V and J are TRBV7-9 and TRBJ2-7; D gene ambiguous. V lost 3 bases and J lost 1, with 4 bases in between. Looked up from germline, CDR1 is SEHNR and CDR2 is FQNEAQ (reference sequence). CDR3 length: 12 amino acids. The CDR3 spells CASSLSSYEQYF. CDR3 DNA sequence: TGTGCCAGCAGCTTGTCGTCCTACGAGCAGTACTTC.

V usage is TRBV13 and J usage is TRBJ2-3; D is undetermined. V gave up 0 bases and J gave up 2 bases, with 12 bases separating them. The germline CDR1 and CDR2 sequences are PRHDT and FYEKMQ (reference sequence). The CDR3 is 16 residues long. The DNA of the CDR3 is TGTGCCAGCAGCTTAGGTCTAAGTGGGTACACAGATACGCAGTATTTT. Its translation is CASSLGLSGYTDTQYF.

The rearrangement links TRBV10-2 to TRBJ1-2, with 9 nucleotides matching TRBD1. This CDR3 comprises 16 residues. Germline CDR1 WSHSY, CDR2 SAAADI. V lost 1 base, J lost 9 bases, and 12 bases stayed unmatched. The DNA of the CDR3 is TGCGCCAGCAGTGAGTTTCCCGGGGGACAGGGAAGAAGCTACACCTTC. It translates to CASSEFPGGQGRSYTF.

The chain uses TRBV4-2 and TRBJ2-5; TRBD2 agrees at 13 bases. Germline trimming cut 4 bases from V and 1 base from J; bases unmatched to any gene: 3. CDR1 is LGHNA and CDR2 is YNFKEQ in the germline V gene. CDR3 length: 16 amino acids. Written as DNA, the CDR3 is TGTGCCAGCAGCCGTACTAGCGGGGGGGGCCAAGAGACCCAGTACTTC. Translation gives CASSRTSGGGQETQYF.

This chain joins TRBV14 and TRBJ1-2, with TRBD1 as a possible D gene (6 bases). Per germline, CDR1 SGHDN and CDR2 FVKESK. CDR3 length: 15 residues. The V end was cut by 8 bases, the J end by 0 bases, with 16 bases between. The CDR3 region has the DNA TGTGCCAGCGACACGTCAGGGGCCACTAACTATGGCTACACCTTC. It is translated as CASDTSGATNYGYTF.

V gene TRBV5-4 combines with J gene TRBJ2-2, with 8 bases lining up with TRBD2. From germline, CDR1 is SGHNT and CDR2 YYREEE (reference sequence). V trimming: 3 bases; J trimming: 1 base; junction bases outside the gene matches: 5. This CDR3 spans 16 amino acids. CDR3 sequence (DNA): TGTGCCAGCAGCTCGGGAGGGAGCGGGAACACCGGGGAGCTGTTTTTT. It codes for CASSSGGSGNTGELFF.

The rearrangement links TRBV11-1 to TRBJ2-7; D unresolved. CDR3 length: 14 amino acids. Germline V lookup: CDR1 SGHAT, CDR2 FQDESV (reference sequence). Trimming left V 2 bases short and J 5 bases short, with 13 bases between. CDR3 residues: CASSLMRRHHEQYF. The DNA for the CDR3 is TGTGCCAGCAGCTTAATGCGGCGCCACCACGAGCAGTACTTC.

The CDR3 DNA follows: TGTGCCAGCAGACCTATAGGGTGGCAAGAGACCCAGTACTTC. Amino acid sequence: CASRPIGWQETQYF. The chain has TRBV6-6 and TRBJ2-5, with D hard to call. V was pared by 6 bases and J by 2 bases, with 13 bases between. The CDR3 is made up of 14 amino acids. In germline, CDR1 is MNHNY, CDR2 SVGAGI (reference sequence).